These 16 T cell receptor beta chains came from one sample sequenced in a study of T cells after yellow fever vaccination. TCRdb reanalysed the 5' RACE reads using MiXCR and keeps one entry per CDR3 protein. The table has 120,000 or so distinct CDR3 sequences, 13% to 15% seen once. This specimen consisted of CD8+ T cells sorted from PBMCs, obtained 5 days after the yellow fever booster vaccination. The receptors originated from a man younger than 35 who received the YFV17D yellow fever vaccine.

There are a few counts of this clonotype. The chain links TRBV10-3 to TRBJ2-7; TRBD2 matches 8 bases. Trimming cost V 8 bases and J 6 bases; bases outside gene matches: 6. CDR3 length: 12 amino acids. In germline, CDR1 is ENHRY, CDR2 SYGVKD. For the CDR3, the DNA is TGTGCCATCTCCTCGGGGGGGGGCGAGCAGTACGTC. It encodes CAISSGGGEQYV.

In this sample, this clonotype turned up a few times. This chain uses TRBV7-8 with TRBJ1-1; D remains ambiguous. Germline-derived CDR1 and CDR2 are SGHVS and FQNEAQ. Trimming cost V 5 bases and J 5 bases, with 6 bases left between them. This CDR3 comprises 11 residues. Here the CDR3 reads CASSAKTEAFF. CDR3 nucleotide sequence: TGTGCCAGCAGCGCCAAAACTGAAGCTTTCTTT.

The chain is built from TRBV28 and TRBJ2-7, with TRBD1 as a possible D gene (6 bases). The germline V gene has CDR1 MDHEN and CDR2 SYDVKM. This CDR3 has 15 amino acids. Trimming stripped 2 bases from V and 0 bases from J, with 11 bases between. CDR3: CASSLREGHSYEQYF. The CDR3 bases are TGTGCCAGCAGTTTAAGAGAGGGACACTCCTACGAGCAGTACTTC.

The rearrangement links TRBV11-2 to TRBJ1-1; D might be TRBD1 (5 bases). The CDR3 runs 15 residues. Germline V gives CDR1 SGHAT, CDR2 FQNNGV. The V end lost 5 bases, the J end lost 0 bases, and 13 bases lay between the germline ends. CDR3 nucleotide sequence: TGTGCCAGCAGCATCCGGGACCACTTGAACACTGAAGCTTTCTTT. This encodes CASSIRDHLNTEAFF.

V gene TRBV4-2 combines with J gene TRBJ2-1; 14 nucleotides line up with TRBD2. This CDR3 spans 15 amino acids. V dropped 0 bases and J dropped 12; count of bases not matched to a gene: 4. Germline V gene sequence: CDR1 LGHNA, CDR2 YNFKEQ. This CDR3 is CASSQEGGLAGGQFF. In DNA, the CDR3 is TGTGCCAGCAGCCAAGAAGGAGGACTAGCGGGGGGGCAGTTCTTC.

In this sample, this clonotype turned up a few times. This chain's CDR3 is CASTSDGIYGYTF. DNA of the CDR3: TGTGCCAGCACATCAGACGGGATCTATGGCTACACCTTC. The rearrangement links TRBV7-2 to TRBJ1-2; D remains unclear. The CDR3 is 13 amino acids. From germline, CDR1 is SGHTA and CDR2 FQGNSA. V dropped 7 bases and J dropped 4 bases, with 13 bases sitting between them.

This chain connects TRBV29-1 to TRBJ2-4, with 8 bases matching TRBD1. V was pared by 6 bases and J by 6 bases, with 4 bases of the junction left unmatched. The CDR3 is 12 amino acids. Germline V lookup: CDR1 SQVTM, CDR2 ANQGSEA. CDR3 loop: CSVADRGNIQYF. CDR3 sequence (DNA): TGCAGCGTGGCCGACAGGGGAAACATTCAGTACTTC.

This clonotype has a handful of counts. The CDR3 here is CASSFGVDYEQYF. The CDR3, as DNA: TGTGCCAGCAGTTTTGGAGTTGACTACGAGCAGTACTTC. The gene calls are TRBV27 and TRBJ2-7, with D hard to call. CDR1 is MNHEY and CDR2 is SMNVEV in the germline V gene (reference sequence). This CDR3 is 13 amino acids long. The germline V and J ends were trimmed by 3 bases and 3 bases, with 9 bases remaining between them.

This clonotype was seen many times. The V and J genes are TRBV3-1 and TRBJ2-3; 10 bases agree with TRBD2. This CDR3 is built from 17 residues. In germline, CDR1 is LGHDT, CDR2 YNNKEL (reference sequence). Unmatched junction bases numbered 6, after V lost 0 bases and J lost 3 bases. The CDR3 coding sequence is TGTGCCAGCAGCCAAGATAATGCACTAGCGGGGACAGATACGCAGTATTTT. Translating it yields CASSQDNALAGTDTQYF.

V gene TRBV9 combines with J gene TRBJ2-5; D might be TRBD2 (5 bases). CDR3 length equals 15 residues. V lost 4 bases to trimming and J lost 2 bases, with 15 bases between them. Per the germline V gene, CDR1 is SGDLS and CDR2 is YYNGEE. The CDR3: CASSNSRGTQETQYF. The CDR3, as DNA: TGTGCCAGCAGCAACTCTCGGGGTACTCAAGAGACCCAGTACTTC.

CDR3 coding DNA: TGTGCCAGCAGCGCAACTAGCGGGGGGATGGAGACCCAGTACTTC. Its protein is CASSATSGGMETQYF. The J gene is TRBJ2-5, the V gene TRBV27; 12 bases match TRBD2. With V trimmed by 6 bases and J by 5 bases, 7 bases remained unmatched. This CDR3 is built from 15 residues. Germline V gene lookup returns CDR1 MNHEY and CDR2 SMNVEV (reference sequence).

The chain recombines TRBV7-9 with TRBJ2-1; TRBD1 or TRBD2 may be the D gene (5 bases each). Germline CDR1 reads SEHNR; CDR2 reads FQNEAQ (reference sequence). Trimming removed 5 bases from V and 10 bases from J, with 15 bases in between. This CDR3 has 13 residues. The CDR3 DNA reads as TGTGCCAGCAGCCGAGGGGCGACGGACGAGCAGTTCTTC. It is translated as CASSRGATDEQFF. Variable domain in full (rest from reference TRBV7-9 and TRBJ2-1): DTGVSQNPRHKITKRGQNVTFRCDPISEHNRLYWYRQTLGQGPEFLTYFQNEAQLEKSRLLSDRFSAERPKGSFSTLEIQRTEQGDSAMYLCASSRGATDEQFFGPGTRLTVL.

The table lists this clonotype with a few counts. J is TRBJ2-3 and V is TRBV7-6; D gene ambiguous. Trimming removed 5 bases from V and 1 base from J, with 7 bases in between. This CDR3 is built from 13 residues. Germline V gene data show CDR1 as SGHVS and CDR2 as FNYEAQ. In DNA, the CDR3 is TGTGCCAGCAGCCCTACAGGCACAGATACGCAGTATTTT. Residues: CASSPTGTDTQYF.

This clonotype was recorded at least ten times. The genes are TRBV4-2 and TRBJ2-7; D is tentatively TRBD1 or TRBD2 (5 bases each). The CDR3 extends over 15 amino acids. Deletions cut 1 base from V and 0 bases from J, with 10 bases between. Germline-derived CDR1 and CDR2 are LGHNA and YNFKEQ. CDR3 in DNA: TGTGCCAGCAGCCAAGGATGGGGGAACTCCTACGAGCAGTACTTC. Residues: CASSQGWGNSYEQYF.

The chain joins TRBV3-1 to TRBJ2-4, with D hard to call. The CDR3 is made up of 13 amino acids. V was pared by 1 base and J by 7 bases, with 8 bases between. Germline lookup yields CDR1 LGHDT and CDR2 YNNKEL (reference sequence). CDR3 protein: CASSQVEPNIQYF. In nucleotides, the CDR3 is TGTGCCAGCAGCCAAGTTGAGCCCAACATTCAGTACTTC.

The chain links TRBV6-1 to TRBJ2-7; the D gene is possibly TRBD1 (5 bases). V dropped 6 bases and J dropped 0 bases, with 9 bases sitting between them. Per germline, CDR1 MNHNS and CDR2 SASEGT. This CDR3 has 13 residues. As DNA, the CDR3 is TGTGCCAGCAGCGTTACAGGCTCCTACGAGCAGTACGTC. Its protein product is CASSVTGSYEQYV.